This note documents a single T cell receptor beta chain sequence. Its antigen is unknown. These data originate in a study of shared clonotypes between healthy human individuals. Study-wide points: Limited genetic and exposure-history diversity came from having few donors.

Generated by immunoSEQ multiplex PCR, the TCRdb table keeps only in-frame clones and is missing some. The sample has 550,000 to 600,000 clones, roughly 72% seen once; the top ten hold about 12%. This CDR3 is 14 amino acids long. Germline V lookup: CDR1 SGDLS, CDR2 YYNGEE. V lost 0 bases and J 5 bases, leaving 11 bases between the germline ends. The receptor comes from a middle-aged woman in good health. Some clones in this sample may be carry-over from other donors' samples. Sequences were obtained from PBMCs. The chain uses TRBV9 and TRBJ2-5; tentative D call: TRBD2 (5 bases). CDR3 sequence (DNA): TGTGCCAGCAGCGTAGGTTCTAGAGGGGAGACCCAGTACTTC. This sequence encodes CASSVGSRGETQYF.